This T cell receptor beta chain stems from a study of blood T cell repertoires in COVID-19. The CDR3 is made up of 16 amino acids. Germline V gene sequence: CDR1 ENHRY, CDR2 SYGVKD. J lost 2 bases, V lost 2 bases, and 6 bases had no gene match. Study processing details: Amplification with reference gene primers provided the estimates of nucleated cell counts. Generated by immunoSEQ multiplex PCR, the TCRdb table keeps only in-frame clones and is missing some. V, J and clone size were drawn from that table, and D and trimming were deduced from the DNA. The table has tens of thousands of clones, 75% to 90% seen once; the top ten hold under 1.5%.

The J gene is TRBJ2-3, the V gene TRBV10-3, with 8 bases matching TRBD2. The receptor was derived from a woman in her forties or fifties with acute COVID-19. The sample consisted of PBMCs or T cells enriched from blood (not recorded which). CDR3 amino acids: CAISERVAGTTDTQYF. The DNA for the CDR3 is TGTGCCATCAGTGAGAGGGTAGCGGGGACCACAGATACGCAGTATTTT.